These 30 T cell receptor beta chains were all obtained from the same sample, sequenced in a study of cytomegalovirus exposure and HLA in healthy donors. Libraries were prepared by immunoSEQ multiplex PCR; TCRdb keeps only in-frame clonotypes and omits some of them. The sample consists of around 300,000 clones, about 86% of them appearing once. The sample consisted of PBMCs. These receptor sequences come from a woman under 30 in good health and CMV-seronegative.

The chain employs TRBV5-1 and TRBJ2-7; D perhaps matches TRBD2 (6 bases). CDR3 size: 14 residues. V lost 3 bases and J lost 3, with 13 bases in between. The germline V gene encodes CDR1 SGHRS and CDR2 YFSETQ. The CDR3 DNA reads as TGCGCCAGCAGCTCGCCGGGACTTAGCTACGAGCAGTACTTC. Encoded protein: CASSSPGLSYEQYF.

The J gene is TRBJ2-7, the V gene TRBV5-4; tentative D call: TRBD2 (6 bases). Deletions cut 1 base from V and 0 bases from J, with 8 bases between. Germline values: CDR1 SGHNT, CDR2 YYREEE (reference sequence). The CDR3 length is 14 residues. CDR3 in amino acids: CASSLNSGSYEQYF. The CDR3 coding sequence is TGTGCCAGCAGCTTGAATAGCGGCTCCTACGAGCAGTACTTC.

The rearrangement uses TRBV5-6 and TRBJ2-2; D gene ambiguous. Deletions cut 4 bases from V and 8 bases from J, with 6 bases between. Germline V gene sequence: CDR1 SGHDT, CDR2 YYEEEE. The CDR3 runs 11 residues. As DNA, the CDR3 is TGTGCCAGCAGCCGGTCGGGGGAGCTGTTTTTT. Protein: CASSRSGELFF.

As to this clone: This specimen includes other DNA sequences encoding the same CDR3. This chain connects TRBV6-5 to TRBJ2-7; D remains unclear. This CDR3 spans 15 amino acids. V was pared by 0 bases and J by 0 bases, with 9 bases between. The germline V gene has CDR1 MNHEY and CDR2 SVGAGI. This CDR3 is CASSYSAGSSYEQYF. Here the CDR3 DNA reads TGTGCCAGCAGTTACTCGGCTGGCAGCTCCTACGAGCAGTACTTC.

This clone was recorded only once. The genes are TRBV5-6 and TRBJ1-4; TRBD1 agrees at 8 bases. V trimming: 0 bases; J trimming: 8 bases; junction bases outside the gene matches: 3. CDR1 and CDR2 from the germline V gene are SGHDT and YYEEEE. The length of the CDR3 is 14 residues. The DNA of the CDR3 is TGTGCCAGCAGCTTGGAGTACAGGGGGGAAAAACTGTTTTTT. As protein: CASSLEYRGEKLFF.

The chain carries TRBV11-3 and TRBJ2-2; D is unclear. The V end lost 4 bases, the J end lost 5 bases, and 11 bases lay between the germline ends. CDR1 and CDR2 (germline): SGHNT, YENEEA. The CDR3 runs 14 residues. The chain's CDR3 is CASSSGPITGELFF. The CDR3 bases are TGTGCCAGCAGCTCGGGTCCTATTACCGGGGAGCTGTTTTTT.

The chain uses TRBV4-1 and TRBJ2-7; 10 bases map to TRBD1. CDR3 length: 16 amino acids. V lost 2 bases, J lost 3 bases, and 7 bases stayed unmatched. CDR1 is MGHRA and CDR2 is YSYEKL in the germline V gene. The CDR3: CASSQSLRDRGYEQYF. CDR3 DNA: TGCGCCAGCAGCCAAAGCCTCCGGGACAGGGGCTACGAGCAGTACTTC.

The chain couples TRBV5-1 to TRBJ2-1, with D possibly TRBD2 on 6 matching bases. Germline V gene lookup returns CDR1 SGHRS and CDR2 YFSETQ. This CDR3 is built from 15 residues. Trimming took 5 bases from V and 2 from J, leaving 14 bases between them. CDR3 region: CASSGGGDPYNEQFF. CDR3 DNA: TGCGCCAGCAGTGGAGGCGGGGACCCCTACAATGAGCAGTTCTTC.

The chain joins TRBV6-6 to TRBJ1-5; D gene uncertain. V was trimmed by 6 bases and J by 6 bases, leaving 12 bases between them. Germline CDR1 is MNHNY and CDR2 is SVGAGI (reference sequence). The CDR3 runs to 13 residues. The CDR3 nucleotides are TGTGCCAGCAGAGATGAGGTTAGTCAGCCCCAGCATTTT. It specifies CASRDEVSQPQHF.

J is TRBJ2-5 and V is TRBV2; D perhaps matches TRBD2 (6 bases). The length of the CDR3 is 11 residues. Germline V lookup: CDR1 SNHLY, CDR2 FYNNEI. V was trimmed by 7 bases and J by 5 bases, leaving 8 bases between them. CDR3 DNA: TGTGCCAGCACGGGGGAGGAGACCCAGTACTTC. The encoded protein is CASTGEETQYF.

The V gene is TRBV18, the J gene TRBJ2-7; 12 bases line up with TRBD2. V lost 1 base, J lost 3 bases, and 1 base stayed unmatched. Per the germline V gene, CDR1 is KGHSH and CDR2 is LQKENI. This CDR3 has 15 residues. The CDR3 is CASSPLTSGSYEQYF. The CDR3 DNA is TGTGCCAGCTCACCACTGACTAGCGGGAGCTACGAGCAGTACTTC.

This chain connects TRBV13 to TRBJ2-1, with 11 positions matching TRBD2. CDR3 length: 15 amino acids. CDR1 is PRHDT, CDR2 FYEKMQ, per germline (reference sequence). The J segment lost 6 bases and the V segment lost 1 base, leaving 2 bases of the junction unmatched. The CDR3 nucleotides read TGTGCCAGCAGCTTAGCTCTAGCGGGAGGCAATGAGCAGTTCTTC. This translates into CASSLALAGGNEQFF.

This clone was seen once. CDR3 bases: TGTGCCAGTAGCGACCTCGGGACAGGGAAATCACCCCTCCACTTT. It specifies CASSDLGTGKSPLHF. V usage is TRBV19 and J usage is TRBJ1-6; 9 bases align to TRBD1. Germline V CDR1 and CDR2: LNHDA, SQIVND (reference sequence). J was trimmed by 10 bases and V by 6 bases; bases with no gene match: 10. The CDR3 covers 15 residues.

V is TRBV10-3 and J is TRBJ1-1; TRBD1 aligns across 7 bases. With V trimmed by 10 bases and J by 0 bases, 8 bases remained unmatched. Germline-derived CDR1 and CDR2 are ENHRY and SYGVKD. CDR3 length: 14 amino acids. In DNA, the CDR3 is TGTGCCAGCCAACCCACAGGGGTGAACACTGAAGCTTTCTTT. This codes for CASQPTGVNTEAFF.

The V call is TRBV9, the J call TRBJ2-7; a possible D gene is TRBD1 (6 bases). With 0 bases removed from V and 1 base from J, the gap between germline ends came to 11 bases. The CDR3 loop spans 15 amino acids. Germline CDR1 reads SGDLS; CDR2 reads YYNGEE. The CDR3 coding sequence is TGTGCCAGCAGCGTAGGCCAGGACAGATCCTACGAGCAGTACTTC. This translates into CASSVGQDRSYEQYF.

The rearrangement links TRBV5-1 to TRBJ2-5; D perhaps matches TRBD2 (6 bases). The CDR3 covers 16 residues. Deletions cut 0 bases from V and 0 bases from J, with 12 bases between. Germline CDR1 is SGHRS and CDR2 is YFSETQ. CDR3 sequence: CASSLGGLGYQETQYF. CDR3 nucleotides: TGCGCCAGCAGCTTGGGGGGACTGGGGTACCAAGAGACCCAGTACTTC.

This chain links TRBV6-1 with TRBJ2-7; tentatively, D is TRBD1 (7 bases). CDR3 size: 12 residues. From germline, CDR1 is MNHNS and CDR2 SASEGT. V was cut by 11 bases and J by 4 bases, with 15 bases left in between. The CDR3 nucleotides are TGTGCCTCCCCAGGGGGGCTTTACGAGCAGTACTTC. Translated, it gives CASPGGLYEQYF.

Points on this clone: One end of the junction fails to match germline, which may point to a read error. This rearrangement joins TRBV6-6 to TRBJ2-7, with 7 bases aligning to TRBD2. Germline CDR1 MNHNY, CDR2 SVGAGI (reference sequence). CDR3 size: 14 residues. CDR3 in DNA: TGTGCCAGCAGTTACGCGGGGGTCTCCGACGAGCAGTACTTC. Translated, it gives CASSYAGVSDEQYF.

This rearrangement joins TRBV19 to TRBJ1-2; 8 bases are a match to TRBD1. The germline V gene encodes CDR1 LNHDA and CDR2 SQIVND (reference sequence). The CDR3 runs to 14 residues. Unmatched junction bases numbered 3, after V lost 2 bases and J lost 4 bases. The CDR3 region has the DNA TGTGCCAGTAGTATATTTGACAGGGGCTATGGCTACACCTTC. Encoded protein: CASSIFDRGYGYTF.

CDR3 nucleotide sequence: TGTGCCAGCAGGTACCGGGACAGTGGGGTCTACGAGCAGTACTTC. The encoded protein is CASRYRDSGVYEQYF. This chain links TRBV11-2 with TRBJ2-7, with TRBD1 identical over 7 bases. This CDR3 region has 15 residues. The trim removed 6 bases at V and 3 bases at J, leaving 11 bases unmatched. Germline V gene data show CDR1 as SGHAT and CDR2 as FQNNGV.

CDR3 in amino acids: CASSETGTSIPYEQYF. CDR3 bases: TGTGCCAGCAGTGAGACCGGGACTAGCATCCCCTACGAGCAGTACTTC. The rearrangement uses TRBV6-1 and TRBJ2-7; 9 nucleotides line up with TRBD2. Unmatched junction bases numbered 8, after V lost 3 bases and J lost 2 bases. This CDR3 is built from 16 residues. CDR1 and CDR2 (germline): MNHNS, SASEGT.

The rearrangement joins TRBV19 to TRBJ1-5; D is possibly TRBD1 (6 bases). This CDR3 contains 14 residues. CDR1 and CDR2 from the germline V gene are LNHDA and SQIVND (reference sequence). The V and J ends lost 7 bases and 3 bases respectively, with 13 bases between them. The chain's CDR3 is CASTQTGFNQPQHF. CDR3 DNA sequence: TGTGCCAGTACCCAGACAGGTTTCAATCAGCCCCAGCATTTT. The whole variable domain, remainder taken from reference TRBV19 and TRBJ1-5, is DGGITQSPKYLFRKEGQNVTLSCEQNLNHDAMYWYRQDPGQGLRLIYYSQIVNDFQKGDIAEGYSVSREKKESFPLTVTSAQKNPTAFYLCASTQTGFNQPQHFGDGTRLSIL.

The chain is built from TRBV4-3 and TRBJ1-6; 7 bases match TRBD1. CDR1 and CDR2 from the germline V gene are LGHNA and YSLEER. The CDR3 sequence is 16 residues long. The junction had 9 bases not matched to a gene; V was cut back by 4 bases and J by 6 bases. In DNA, the CDR3 is TGCGCCAGCAGCCCGAAATCGACAGGGTTTAATTCACCCCTCCACTTT. Translation: CASSPKSTGFNSPLHF.

CDR3 nucleotides: TGCGCCAGCAGCCCTGGGACAACCACCAATGAAAAACTGTTTTTT. Protein: CASSPGTTTNEKLFF. The rearrangement joins TRBV4-3 to TRBJ1-4; tentatively, D is TRBD1 (6 bases). The CDR3 has 15 amino acids. The V and J ends lost 4 bases and 5 bases respectively, with 14 bases between them. CDR1 is LGHNA and CDR2 is YSLEER in the germline V gene.

This sequence joins TRBV29-1 and TRBJ1-2; perhaps TRBD1 as D (5 bases). Germline lookup yields CDR1 SQVTM and CDR2 ANQGSEA. V was pared by 4 bases and J by 0 bases, with 12 bases between. The CDR3 totals 14 residues. The CDR3 coding sequence is TGCAGCGTTGGGGGCAGCTCCACTAACTATGGCTACACCTTC. This gives the protein CSVGGSSTNYGYTF.

V is TRBV4-1 and J is TRBJ2-7; a weak D match, TRBD2 (6 bases). CDR1 is MGHRA and CDR2 is YSYEKL in the germline V gene. The length of the CDR3 is 13 residues. Deletions cut 4 bases from V and 5 bases from J, with 12 bases between. DNA of the CDR3: TGCGCCAGCAGCCCTCGAGGGAGGAACGAGCAGTACTTC. Protein: CASSPRGRNEQYF.

This chain uses TRBV6-6 with TRBJ2-5, with D unresolved. The germline V gene has CDR1 MNHNY and CDR2 SVGAGI (reference sequence). The CDR3 runs 11 residues. The V end was cut by 6 bases, the J end by 5 bases, with 7 bases between. The CDR3 is CASSLLETQYF. CDR3 coding DNA: TGTGCCAGCAGCCTACTCGAGACCCAGTACTTC.

The chain employs TRBV5-6 and TRBJ1-5; 7 bases are shared with TRBD1. Germline CDR1 SGHDT, CDR2 YYEEEE. With V trimmed by 0 bases and J by 9 bases, 9 bases remained unmatched. The CDR3 is 15 residues long. DNA of the CDR3: TGTGCCAGCAGCTTGGCGGACAGGACGGTCTCGCCCCAGCATTTT. As protein: CASSLADRTVSPQHF.

The chain joins TRBV13 to TRBJ1-1; no clear D gene. The V end was cut by 0 bases, the J end by 1 base, with 6 bases between. Germline lookup yields CDR1 PRHDT and CDR2 FYEKMQ (reference sequence). The length of the CDR3 is 14 residues. The CDR3 DNA reads as TGTGCCAGCAGCTTAGGGAACAAGAACACTGAAGCTTTCTTT. The encoded protein is CASSLGNKNTEAFF.

J is TRBJ1-6 and V is TRBV6-5; D ambiguous. Germline values: CDR1 MNHEY, CDR2 SVGAGI. V lost 2 bases to trimming and J lost 9 bases, with 8 bases between them. The CDR3 runs 13 residues. The DNA for the CDR3 is TGTGCCAGCAGTTACGTCGCGGGTTCACCCCTCCACTTT. Amino acid sequence: CASSYVAGSPLHF.